This T cell receptor (beta chain) was profiled in a study of CD8 T cells in ankylosing spondylitis. Overall study findings and caveats: Within ankylosing spondylitis blood, a TCR beta motif made up of eight highly homologous variants appeared to be characteristic.

This clonotype qualifies as medium-sized. Its target is unknown. A single record per CDR3 protein comes from TCRdb applying MiXCR to the 5' RACE reads. The sample consists of around 140,000 distinct CDR3 sequences, 17% of them appearing once. Trimming shortened V by 11 bases and J by 6 bases, and 10 bases separated the two germline ends. The CDR3 covers 10 residues. The genes are TRBV12-3 or TRBV12-4 and TRBJ1-2, with D possibly TRBD1 on 5 matching bases. The receptor was derived from a male donor with ankylosing spondylitis. Sequenced sample: blood, either unsorted or a sorted T cell fraction (not recorded which). CDR3 loop: CAAGGDGYTF. DNA of the CDR3: TGTGCCGCCGGAGGGGATGGCTACACCTTC.